The 21 T cell receptor beta chains given below trace back to one sample, sequenced in a study of T-cell memory formation after mild COVID-19. TCRdb called the 5' RACE reads again in MiXCR, with one record for every CDR3 protein. Of 300,000 to 350,000 distinct CDR3 sequences in the sample, 14% were seen once. The sequencing input was PBMCs or a T cell subset sorted from them (not recorded which). These receptors all stem from a man between 18 and 35 years old who had mild COVID-19 (a few samples of this study predate the infection). Cell type and time point are not known.

The rearrangement uses TRBV5-1 and TRBJ2-2, with 7 bases matching TRBD2. This CDR3 spans 17 amino acids. Germline CDR1 and CDR2: SGHRS and YFSETQ. The ends lost 0 bases at V and 6 bases at J; junction bases unmatched: 11. CDR3 DNA: TGCGCCAGCAGCTTGGGGCCGGGAGGTGATCCACCCGGGGAGCTGTTTTTT. Translated: CASSLGPGGDPPGELFF.

This chain uses TRBV12-3 or TRBV12-4 with TRBJ1-2; TRBD1 agrees at 8 bases. J lost 8 bases, V lost 4 bases, and 12 bases had no gene match. The CDR3 totals 15 residues. The CDR3 region is CASSSGGQAVLGYTF. The CDR3 DNA reads TGTGCCAGCAGTTCAGGGGGACAGGCCGTGTTGGGCTACACCTTC.

This clonotype was seen many times. This chain uses TRBV11-2 with TRBJ2-7; 12 bases map to TRBD2. Unmatched junction bases numbered 3, after V lost 3 bases and J lost 3 bases. CDR3 length: 15 residues. Germline V gene lookup returns CDR1 SGHAT and CDR2 FQNNGV. CDR3 DNA sequence: TGTGCCAGCAGCTTCTGGACTAGCGGGGTCTACGAGCAGTACTTC. It codes for CASSFWTSGVYEQYF.

The chain has TRBV29-1 and TRBJ1-2, with D possibly TRBD1 on 6 matching bases. Germline CDR1 is SQVTM and CDR2 is ANQGSEA. The CDR3 length is 12 residues. V shed 5 bases and J shed 8 bases, with 15 bases lying between them. The CDR3 sequence: CSVSQGFGGYTF. As DNA, the CDR3 is TGCAGCGTTAGCCAGGGGTTTGGAGGCTACACCTTC.

The rearrangement joins TRBV5-1 to TRBJ2-1; D may be TRBD2 (5 bases). The CDR3 totals 15 residues. V was trimmed by 0 bases and J by 4 bases, leaving 11 bases between them. The germline CDR1 and CDR2 sequences are SGHRS and YFSETQ. As DNA, the CDR3 is TGCGCCAGCAGCTTGGACGGAACGGGGTACAATGAGCAGTTCTTC. The encoded protein is CASSLDGTGYNEQFF.

This clonotype was seen a few times. The rearrangement joins TRBV12-3 or TRBV12-4 to TRBJ1-1; D is uncertain. This CDR3 contains 13 residues. The ends were cut back, 2 bases at V and 11 bases at J, with 15 bases in the middle. The CDR3 coding sequence is TGTGCCAGCAGTTTAACTCTCGGGAGTCGGGCTTTCTTT. It translates to CASSLTLGSRAFF.

V and J are TRBV5-4 and TRBJ2-5, with TRBD1 matching 9 bases. The germline gives CDR1 SGHNT, CDR2 YYREEE (reference sequence). This CDR3 contains 14 residues. V trimming: 5 bases; J trimming: 3 bases; junction bases outside the gene matches: 5. The DNA of the CDR3 is TGTGCCAGCAGGGCGGGACAGGGTGAAGAGACCCAGTACTTC. It is translated as CASRAGQGEETQYF. Full variable domain (remainder filled in from reference TRBV5-4 and TRBJ2-5): ETGVTQSPTHLIKTRGQQVTLRCSSQSGHNTVSWYQQALGQGPQFIFQYYREEENGRGNFPPRFSGLQFPNYSSELNVNALELDDSALYLCASRAGQGEETQYFGPGTRLLVL.

This clonotype has ten or more counts. The rearrangement links TRBV5-1 to TRBJ2-7; 10 bases align to TRBD2. V shed 4 bases and J 0 bases; nucleotides not matched to a gene: 4. Germline lookup yields CDR1 SGHRS and CDR2 YFSETQ. The CDR3 length is 15 residues. The CDR3 loop is CASSGTSGVSYEQYF. The CDR3 DNA is TGCGCCAGCAGCGGAACTAGCGGGGTCTCCTACGAGCAGTACTTC.

The rearrangement links TRBV11-2 to TRBJ2-7; 8 bases agree with TRBD1. CDR1 is SGHAT, CDR2 FQNNGV, per germline. CDR3 size: 15 residues. The V gene end was trimmed by 3 bases and the J gene end by 4 bases; junction bases not matched to a gene: 8. The CDR3 nucleotides read TGTGCCAGCAGCTTTGGGATTACAGGGGGTTACGAGCAGTACGTC. This encodes CASSFGITGGYEQYV.

This clonotype has a handful of counts. The chain uses TRBV6-5 and TRBJ2-3; 13 positions agree with TRBD2. The length of the CDR3 is 16 residues. Germline V gives CDR1 MNHEY, CDR2 SVGAGI. The J segment lost 5 bases and the V segment lost 5 bases, leaving 7 bases of the junction unmatched. The CDR3 loop is CASSLGRLAGGDTQYF. The DNA of the CDR3 is TGTGCCAGCAGTCTCGGCCGACTAGCGGGGGGAGATACGCAGTATTTT.

V gene TRBV9 combines with J gene TRBJ1-1, with D perhaps TRBD1 (5 bases). The germline gives CDR1 SGDLS, CDR2 YYNGEE. The CDR3 extends over 13 amino acids. V gave up 3 bases and J gave up 4 bases, with 10 bases separating them. As DNA, the CDR3 is TGTGCCAGCAGCGGAGGACACGGCACTGAAGCTTTCTTT. Its translation: CASSGGHGTEAFF.

This clonotype showed up just a few times. CDR3 nucleotide sequence: TGTGCCAGCAGTTCCGGACTAGCTGGTGAGCAGTTCTTC. It is translated as CASSSGLAGEQFF. The rearrangement joins TRBV6-6 to TRBJ2-1, with 8 bases that match TRBD2. The CDR3 has 13 amino acids. Germline V gene sequence: CDR1 MNHNY, CDR2 SVGAGI (reference sequence). Trimming took 4 bases from V and 9 from J; bases not matched to a gene: 5.

The chain uses TRBV29-1 and TRBJ2-2, with 8 nucleotides matching TRBD1. Germline loops: CDR1 SQVTM, CDR2 ANQGSEA. The ends lost 6 bases at V and 0 bases at J; junction bases unmatched: 9. This CDR3 is built from 16 residues. The chain's CDR3 is CSVDRPDRANTGELFF. The CDR3 region has the DNA TGCAGCGTGGATCGGCCGGACAGGGCGAACACCGGGGAGCTGTTTTTT.

The gene calls are TRBV6-5 and TRBJ2-1; possibly TRBD2 for D (5 bases). This CDR3 spans 14 amino acids. Germline CDR1 MNHEY, CDR2 SVGAGI. The germline V and J ends were trimmed by 5 bases and 8 bases, with 16 bases remaining between them. The CDR3 sequence is CASSLDWSGDEQFF. CDR3 nucleotide sequence: TGTGCCAGCAGTCTAGACTGGAGCGGCGATGAGCAGTTCTTC.

This clonotype was found a few times. The J gene is TRBJ2-4, the V gene TRBV20-1; 8 bases are shared with TRBD2. Germline lookup yields CDR1 DFQATT and CDR2 SNEGSKA (reference sequence). V lost 1 base and J lost 12; bases outside the gene matches: 8. The CDR3 has 13 amino acids. As DNA, the CDR3 is TGCAGTGCTAGAGCGGGACTAGTGTCTGATCAGTACTTC. Translating it yields CSARAGLVSDQYF.

This chain joins TRBV13 and TRBJ1-3, with D possibly TRBD1 on 5 matching bases. The V end lost 4 bases, the J end lost 0 bases, and 7 bases lay between the germline ends. CDR3 length: 14 amino acids. Germline V gives CDR1 PRHDT, CDR2 FYEKMQ (reference sequence). In DNA form, the CDR3 reads TGTGCCAGCAGCTCCGGGACCTCTGGAAACACCATATATTTT. The encoded protein is CASSSGTSGNTIYF.

Ten or more counts support this clonotype. V is TRBV5-1 and J is TRBJ1-2; possible D gene TRBD1, 6 bases. V was trimmed by 2 bases and J by 4 bases, leaving 9 bases between them. Germline CDR1 is SGHRS and CDR2 is YFSETQ. CDR3 length: 13 residues. The CDR3 nucleotides are TGCGCCAGCAGCTTAACAGGGACCTATGGCTACACCTTC. Its protein is CASSLTGTYGYTF.

This clonotype was seen a few times. This sequence joins TRBV9 and TRBJ1-2; a possible D gene is TRBD1 (5 bases). The V end lost 1 base, the J end lost 4 bases, and 14 bases lay between the germline ends. This CDR3 contains 15 residues. The germline V gene has CDR1 SGDLS and CDR2 YYNGEE. The CDR3 here is CASSVSGLQTYGYTF. CDR3 sequence (DNA): TGTGCCAGCAGCGTATCGGGACTGCAAACCTATGGCTACACCTTC.

V usage is TRBV20-1 and J usage is TRBJ2-1; 11 positions agree with TRBD2. V was pared by 0 bases and J by 2 bases, with 9 bases of the junction left unmatched. The germline V gene encodes CDR1 DFQATT and CDR2 SNEGSKA (reference sequence). This CDR3 contains 18 residues. The CDR3 sequence is CSARDLGTSGTPYNEQFF. The CDR3 nucleotides read TGCAGTGCTAGAGATCTGGGGACTAGCGGAACTCCCTACAATGAGCAGTTCTTC.

This clonotype showed up just a few times. The J gene is TRBJ2-3, the V gene TRBV29-1; either TRBD1 or TRBD2 may supply D (5 bases each). In germline, CDR1 is SQVTM, CDR2 ANQGSEA. With 4 bases removed from V and 4 bases from J, the gap between germline ends came to 12 bases. The CDR3 consists of 13 residues. CDR3 sequence (DNA): TGCAGCGTTGTCGGGCAGGGAGCAGATACGCAGTATTTT. Amino acids: CSVVGQGADTQYF.

A word on this clonotype: A read error may produce the germline difference seen at one junction end. The chain links TRBV4-2 to TRBJ2-1, with a possible D match to TRBD1 (5 bases). The CDR3 is 14 residues long. Per the germline V gene, CDR1 is LGHNA and CDR2 is YNFKEQ. The CDR3 here is CASSKERRGSEQFF. CDR3 sequence (DNA): TGTGCCAGCAGCAAAGAGAGAAGGGGCAGTGAGCAGTTCTTC.